This T cell receptor (beta chain) was obtained from a study of vaccination effects on CD4 cells after COVID-19. Regarding the study as a whole: Relatively few convalescent patients took part in the study, which had no early post-infection timepoints.

Assay: immunoSEQ multiplex PCR; the TCRdb copy retains only in-frame clones and omits some. The data hold 50,000 or so clones, with more than 65% observed a single time. V was cut by 5 bases and J by 2 bases, with 13 bases left in between. This CDR3 has 15 residues. CDR1 and CDR2 (germline): MNHEY, SVGEGT. Around day 10 of culture, CD4+ T cells were separated out. Half of the medium was exchanged for IL-2 medium on both days 3 and 7. With respect to this clone: What it recognizes is unknown.

The chain couples TRBV6-2 or TRBV6-3 to TRBJ2-1; possibly TRBD2 for D (5 bases). The sequence derives from a human donor who received a COVID-19 vaccine. This sample comprised CD4+ T cells from PBMCs cultured without peptide, obtained before COVID-19 vaccination. CDR3 residues: CASSQSEGPYNEQFF. The CDR3 region has the DNA TGTGCCAGCAGTCAAAGCGAGGGTCCCTACAATGAGCAGTTCTTC.